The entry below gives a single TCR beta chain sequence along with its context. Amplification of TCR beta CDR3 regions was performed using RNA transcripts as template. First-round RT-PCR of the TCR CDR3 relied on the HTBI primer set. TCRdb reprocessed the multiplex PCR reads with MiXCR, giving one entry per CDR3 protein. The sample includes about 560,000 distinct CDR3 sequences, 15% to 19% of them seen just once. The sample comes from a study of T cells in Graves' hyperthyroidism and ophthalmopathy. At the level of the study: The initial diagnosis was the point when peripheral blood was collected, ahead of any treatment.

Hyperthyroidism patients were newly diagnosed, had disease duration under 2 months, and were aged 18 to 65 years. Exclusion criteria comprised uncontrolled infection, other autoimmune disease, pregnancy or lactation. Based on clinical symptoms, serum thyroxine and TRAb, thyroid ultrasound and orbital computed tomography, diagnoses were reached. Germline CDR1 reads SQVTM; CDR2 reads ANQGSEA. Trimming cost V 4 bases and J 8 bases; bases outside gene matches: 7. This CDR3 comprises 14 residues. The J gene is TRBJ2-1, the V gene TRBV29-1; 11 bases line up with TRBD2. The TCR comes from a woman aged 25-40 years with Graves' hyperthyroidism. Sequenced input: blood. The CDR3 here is CSVVSGLAADEQFF. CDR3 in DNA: TGCAGCGTTGTATCGGGACTAGCGGCTGATGAGCAGTTCTTC.